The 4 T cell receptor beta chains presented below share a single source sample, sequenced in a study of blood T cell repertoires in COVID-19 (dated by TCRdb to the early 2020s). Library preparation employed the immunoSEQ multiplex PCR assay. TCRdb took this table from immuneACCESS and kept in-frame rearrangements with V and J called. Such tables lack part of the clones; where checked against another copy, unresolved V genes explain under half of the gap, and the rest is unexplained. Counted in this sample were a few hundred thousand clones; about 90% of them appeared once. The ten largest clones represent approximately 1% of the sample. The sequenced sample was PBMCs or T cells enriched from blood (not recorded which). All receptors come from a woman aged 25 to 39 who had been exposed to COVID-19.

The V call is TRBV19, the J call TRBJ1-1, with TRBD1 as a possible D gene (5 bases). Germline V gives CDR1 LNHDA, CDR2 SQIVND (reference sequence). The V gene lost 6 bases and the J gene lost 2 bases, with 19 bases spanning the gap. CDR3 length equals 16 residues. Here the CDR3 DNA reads TGTGCCAGTAGGCAGGGCGCTCGGTTGGTTAACACTGAAGCTTTCTTT. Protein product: CASRQGARLVNTEAFF.

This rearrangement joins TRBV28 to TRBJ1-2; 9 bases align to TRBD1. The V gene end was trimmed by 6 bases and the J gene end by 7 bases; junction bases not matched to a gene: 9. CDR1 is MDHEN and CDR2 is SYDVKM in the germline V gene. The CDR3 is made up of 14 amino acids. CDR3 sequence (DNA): TGTGCCAGCAGCCTAGGGGACAGGGATACTGGCTACACCTTC. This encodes CASSLGDRDTGYTF.

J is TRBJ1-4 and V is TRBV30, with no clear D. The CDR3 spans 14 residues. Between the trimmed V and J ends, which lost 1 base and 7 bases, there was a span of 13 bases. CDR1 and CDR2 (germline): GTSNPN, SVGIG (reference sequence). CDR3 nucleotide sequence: TGTGCCTGGAGTGAGACCCTAGTTGGTGAAAAACTGTTTTTT. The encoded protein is CAWSETLVGEKLFF. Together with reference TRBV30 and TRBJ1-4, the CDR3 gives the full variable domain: SQTIHQWPATLVQPVGSPLSLECTVEGTSNPNLYWYRQAAGRGLQLLFYSVGIGQISSEVPQNLSASRPQDRQFILSSKKLLLSDSGFYLCAWSETLVGEKLFFGSGTQLSVL.

The CDR3 nucleotides read TGTGCCAGCAGTCCCCTAGCGGGAGGGAGCTCCTACAATGAGCAGTTCTTC. Translation: CASSPLAGGSSYNEQFF. The chain is built from TRBV27 and TRBJ2-1, with 12 bases aligning to TRBD2. CDR1 and CDR2 (germline): MNHEY, SMNVEV (reference sequence). The V and J ends lost 5 bases and 0 bases, in that order; junction bases with no gene match: 5. This CDR3 region has 17 residues.